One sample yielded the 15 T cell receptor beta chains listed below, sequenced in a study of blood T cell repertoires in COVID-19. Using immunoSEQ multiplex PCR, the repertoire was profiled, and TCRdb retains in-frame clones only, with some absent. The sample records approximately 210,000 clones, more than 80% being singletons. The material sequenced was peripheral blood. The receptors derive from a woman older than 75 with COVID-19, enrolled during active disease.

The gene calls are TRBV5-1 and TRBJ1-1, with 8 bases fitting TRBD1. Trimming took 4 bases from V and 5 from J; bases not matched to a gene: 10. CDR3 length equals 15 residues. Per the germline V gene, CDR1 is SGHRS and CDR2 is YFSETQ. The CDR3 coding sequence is TGCGCCAGCAGCGTCCTGACAGGGGTAGAAACTGAAGCTTTCTTT. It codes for CASSVLTGVETEAFF.

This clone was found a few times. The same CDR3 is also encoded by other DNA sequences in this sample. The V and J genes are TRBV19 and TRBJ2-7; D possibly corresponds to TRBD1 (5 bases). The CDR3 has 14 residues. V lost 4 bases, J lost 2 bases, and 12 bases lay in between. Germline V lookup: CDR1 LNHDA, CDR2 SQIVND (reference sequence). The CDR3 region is CASSTGLGPYEQYF. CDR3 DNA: TGTGCCAGTAGTACAGGGCTGGGGCCCTACGAGCAGTACTTC.

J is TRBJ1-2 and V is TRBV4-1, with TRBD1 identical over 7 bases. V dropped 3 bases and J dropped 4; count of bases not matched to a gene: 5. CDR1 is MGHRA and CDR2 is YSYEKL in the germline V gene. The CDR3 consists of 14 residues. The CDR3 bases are TGCGCCAGCAGCCATGCGGACAGGTTCTATGGCTACACCTTC. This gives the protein CASSHADRFYGYTF.

CDR3 bases: TGTGCCCGCCGCGTAGGGGGCGGGGGGGCCGGGGAGCTGTTTTTT. This gives the protein CARRVGGGGAGELFF. This sequence joins TRBV9 and TRBJ2-2; TRBD2 matches at 9 bases. Germline assignment: CDR1 SGDLS and CDR2 YYNGEE. CDR3 size: 15 residues. Trimming at V came to 10 bases and at J to 6 bases, leaving 13 bases not matched to a gene.

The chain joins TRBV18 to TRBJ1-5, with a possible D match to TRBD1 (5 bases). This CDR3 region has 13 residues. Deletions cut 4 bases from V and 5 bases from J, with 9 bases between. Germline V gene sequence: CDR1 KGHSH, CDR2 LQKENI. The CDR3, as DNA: TGTGCCAGCTCACAGGGGTTGGATCAGCCCCAGCATTTT. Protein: CASSQGLDQPQHF.

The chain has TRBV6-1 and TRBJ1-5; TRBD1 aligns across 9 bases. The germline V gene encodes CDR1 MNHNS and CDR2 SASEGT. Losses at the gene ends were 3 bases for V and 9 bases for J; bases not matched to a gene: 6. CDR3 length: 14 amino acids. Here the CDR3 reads CASSEGTGLRPQHF. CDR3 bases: TGTGCCAGCAGTGAGGGGACAGGGCTCAGGCCCCAGCATTTT.

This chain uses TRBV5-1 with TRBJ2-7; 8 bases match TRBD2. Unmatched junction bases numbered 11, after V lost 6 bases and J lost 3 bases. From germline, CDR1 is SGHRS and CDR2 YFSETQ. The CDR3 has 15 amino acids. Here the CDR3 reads CASNGGSGTLYEQYF. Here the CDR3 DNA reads TGCGCCAGCAATGGGGGTAGCGGGACACTCTACGAGCAGTACTTC.

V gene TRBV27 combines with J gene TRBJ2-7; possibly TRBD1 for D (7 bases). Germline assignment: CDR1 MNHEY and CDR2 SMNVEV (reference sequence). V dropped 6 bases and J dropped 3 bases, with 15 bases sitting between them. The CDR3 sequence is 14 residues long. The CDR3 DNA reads TGTGCCAGCAGGAGGGGGCACGGGGGCTACGAGCAGTACTTC. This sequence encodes CASRRGHGGYEQYF.

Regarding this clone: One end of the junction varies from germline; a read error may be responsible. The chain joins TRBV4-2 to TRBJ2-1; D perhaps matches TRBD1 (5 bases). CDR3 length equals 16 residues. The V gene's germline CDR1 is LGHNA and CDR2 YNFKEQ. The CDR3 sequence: CASSQDPPDRYNGQFF. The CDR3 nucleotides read TGTGCCAGCAGCCAAGACCCACCTGACAGATACAATGGGCAGTTCTTC.

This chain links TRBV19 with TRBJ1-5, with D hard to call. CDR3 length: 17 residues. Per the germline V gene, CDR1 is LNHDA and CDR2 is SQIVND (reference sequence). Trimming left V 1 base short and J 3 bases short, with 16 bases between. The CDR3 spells CASSIGDFGFSNQPQHF. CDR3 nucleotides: TGTGCCAGTAGTATAGGCGATTTCGGGTTTTCCAATCAGCCCCAGCATTTT.

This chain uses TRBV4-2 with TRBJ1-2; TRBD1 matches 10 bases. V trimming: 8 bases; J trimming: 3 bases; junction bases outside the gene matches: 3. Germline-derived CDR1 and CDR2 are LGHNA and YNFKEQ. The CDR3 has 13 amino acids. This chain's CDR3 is CASGGQGDYGYTF. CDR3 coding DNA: TGTGCCAGCGGCGGACAGGGGGACTATGGCTACACCTTC.

The CDR3 loop is CASTGGVSNQPQHF. The CDR3 DNA follows: TGTGCCAGCACCGGAGGAGTAAGCAATCAGCCCCAGCATTTT. The chain recombines TRBV28 with TRBJ1-5; no clear D. This CDR3 is 14 amino acids long. V was pared by 7 bases and J by 1 base, with 11 bases between. Germline lookup yields CDR1 MDHEN and CDR2 SYDVKM.

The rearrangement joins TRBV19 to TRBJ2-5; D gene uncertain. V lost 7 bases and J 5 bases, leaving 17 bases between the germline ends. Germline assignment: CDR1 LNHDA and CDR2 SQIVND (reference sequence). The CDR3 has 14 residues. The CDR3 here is CASNPAGSGETQYF. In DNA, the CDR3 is TGTGCCAGTAACCCTGCCGGGTCCGGGGAGACCCAGTACTTC.

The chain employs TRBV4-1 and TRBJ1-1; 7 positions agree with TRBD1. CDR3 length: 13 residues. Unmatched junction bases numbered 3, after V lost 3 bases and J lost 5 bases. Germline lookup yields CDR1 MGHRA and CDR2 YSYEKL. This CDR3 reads CASSHLTGTEAFF. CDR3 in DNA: TGCGCCAGCAGCCACTTGACAGGGACTGAAGCTTTCTTT.

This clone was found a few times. The CDR3 DNA is TGTGCCAGCAGCCTCACAGCAGTCCCATCTGGCTACACCTTC. Its translation is CASSLTAVPSGYTF. This chain joins TRBV5-5 and TRBJ1-2; D not certain. The CDR3 runs 14 residues. Trimming left V 4 bases short and J 7 bases short, with 17 bases between. Germline CDR1 is SGHKS and CDR2 is YYEKEE (reference sequence).